Listed below are T cell receptor beta chains from one sample, sequenced in a study of blood T cell repertoires in COVID-19. TCRdb keeps only in-frame clones here, not all; method: immunoSEQ multiplex PCR. The sample holds tens of thousands of clones, around 89% seen once. The sequenced sample consisted of peripheral blood. These receptors all stem from a human donor in a cohort sampled during active COVID-19. CDR3s include the opening cysteine and the closing phenylalanine or tryptophan. The D gene is left open where the match is weak. Rows give clone size only sometimes, using once, few, many, or a class for an expanded clone.

v_gene	abundance	j_gene	d_gene	CDR3aa	CDR3nt
TRBV6-6	-	TRBJ1-5	-	CASSPVTRQPQHF	TGTGCCAGCAGCCCCGTGACTCGACAGCCCCAGCATTTT
TRBV10-2	-	TRBJ1-5	-	CASRGASDNQPQHF	TGCGCCAGCAGGGGGGCCTCAGATAATCAGCCCCAGCATTTT
TRBV19	-	TRBJ1-4	TRBD1	CASRDRGFENEKLFF	TGTGCCAGTAGAGACAGGGGTTTTGAAAATGAAAAACTGTTTTTT
TRBV18	once	TRBJ2-1	TRBD2	CASSPGLAGGPANEQFF	TGTGCCAGCTCACCGGGACTAGCGGGAGGGCCCGCGAATGAGCAGTTCTTC
TRBV7-2	-	TRBJ2-7	TRBD1	CASSVNPGQGAGEQYF	TGTGCCAGCAGCGTCAACCCGGGACAGGGGGCGGGGGAGCAGTACTTC
TRBV29-1	-	TRBJ2-7	-	CSVEGQRLEQYF	TGCAGCGTTGAAGGACAGCGTCTGGAGCAGTACTTC
TRBV2	-	TRBJ2-3	TRBD2	CASGKRGPASTDTQYF	TGTGCCAGCGGAAAGCGGGGTCCGGCTTCCACAGATACGCAGTATTTT
TRBV6-6	-	TRBJ1-2	TRBD1	CASRETGYGYTF	TGTGCCAGCAGAGAGACAGGGTACGGCTACACCTTC
TRBV24-1	-	TRBJ2-2	-	CATSESGENTGELFF	TGTGCCACCAGTGAGTCAGGGGAGAACACCGGGGAGCTGTTTTTT
TRBV20-1	-	TRBJ2-2	TRBD2	CSPGGTGELFF	TGCAGCCCGGGAGGGACCGGGGAGCTGTTTTTT
TRBV19	-	TRBJ1-2	-	CASVTAKGDNYGYTF	TGTGCCAGCGTGACAGCAAAGGGGGATAACTATGGCTACACCTTC
TRBV7-2	-	TRBJ2-7	-	CASSLEGWGFEQYF	TGTGCCAGCAGCTTAGAGGGATGGGGCTTTGAGCAGTACTTC
TRBV24-1	-	TRBJ2-1	-	CATAQGGNEQFF	TGTGCCACCGCCCAAGGAGGAAATGAGCAGTTCTTC
TRBV30	-	TRBJ1-2	-	CAWSVQGGGYGYTF	TGTGCCTGGAGTGTACAAGGGGGTGGCTATGGCTACACCTTC
TRBV25-1	-	TRBJ2-7	TRBD1	CASSEGPGQVSYEQYF	TGTGCCAGCAGTGAAGGTCCGGGACAGGTCTCCTACGAGCAGTACTTC
TRBV7-2	-	TRBJ1-1	TRBD1	CASSFLTGMNTEAFF	TGTGCCAGCAGCTTCCTGACAGGGATGAACACTGAAGCTTTCTTT
TRBV7-9	-	TRBJ1-6	-	CASSRLLGAHSPLHF	TGTGCCAGCAGCCGACTGCTGGGGGCCCATTCACCCCTCCACTTT
TRBV3-1/TRBV3-2	few	TRBJ2-5	TRBD2	CASRTSLQETQYF	TGTGCCAGCCGGACTAGTCTGCAAGAGACCCAGTACTTC
TRBV15	-	TRBJ1-5	-	CATSWGAGRDQPQHF	TGTGCCACCAGCTGGGGGGCAGGGAGGGATCAGCCCCAGCATTTT
TRBV3-1/TRBV3-2	-	TRBJ2-7	TRBD1	CASSQAQGVRSHGQYF	TGTGCCAGCAGCCAAGCGCAGGGGGTGCGTAGCCACGGGCAGTACTTC
TRBV7-9	-	TRBJ2-1	TRBD2	CASSPRVAGGANEQFF	TGTGCCAGCAGCCCCCGGGTAGCGGGGGGGGCGAATGAGCAGTTCTTC
TRBV15	-	TRBJ1-6	-	CATSRGTGKRGFGNSPLHF	TGTGCCACCAGCAGAGGTACAGGGAAAAGGGGATTCGGAAATTCACCCCTCCACTTT
TRBV24-1	-	TRBJ2-7	-	CATSDSGGLIDRYEQYF	TGTGCCACCAGTGATTCGGGGGGCTTAATCGACCGCTACGAGCAGTACTTC
TRBV7-9	once	TRBJ1-5	-	CASGKQGNINQPQHF	TGTGCCAGCGGCAAACAGGGAAACATCAATCAGCCCCAGCATTTT
TRBV3-1/TRBV3-2	-	TRBJ1-1	TRBD1	CASSLGQKNTEAFF	TGTGCCAGCAGCCTGGGACAGAAGAACACTGAAGCTTTCTTT
TRBV7-2	-	TRBJ1-2	-	CASSLRYYGYTF	TGTGCCAGCAGCTTGAGGTACTATGGCTACACCTTC
TRBV18	-	TRBJ1-1	-	CASSPSQAPLKTEAFF	TGTGCCAGCTCACCATCCCAGGCTCCCCTCAAGACTGAAGCTTTCTTT
TRBV7-2	-	TRBJ2-1	-	CASSLQGGGSYNEQFF	TGTGCCAGCAGTCTACAGGGGGGGGGCTCCTACAATGAGCAGTTCTTC
TRBV6-2/TRBV6-3	once	TRBJ1-5	TRBD1	CASSSGTGISNQPQHF	TGTGCCAGCAGCTCCGGGACAGGGATTAGCAATCAGCCCCAGCATTTT
TRBV2	-	TRBJ1-4	-	CASYNEKLFF	TGTGCCAGCTATAATGAAAAACTGTTTTTT
TRBV4-1	-	TRBJ1-1	TRBD1	CASSQGPGGMNTEAFF	TGCGCCAGCAGCCAAGGCCCAGGGGGAATGAACACTGAAGCTTTCTTT
TRBV6-4	-	TRBJ2-3	TRBD2	CASSGGASGPTDTQYF	TGTGCCAGCAGTGGCGGGGCTAGCGGACCCACAGATACGCAGTATTTT
TRBV27	-	TRBJ1-1	-	CASSSGGVGEAFF	TGTGCCAGCAGTTCAGGAGGGGTGGGTGAAGCTTTCTTT
TRBV2	few	TRBJ2-5	TRBD1	CASSFGVTGVRQTQYF	TGTGCCAGCAGCTTCGGGGTCACAGGGGTTAGACAGACCCAGTACTTC
TRBV5-1	-	TRBJ2-1	-	CASSTDGTPDNKQFF	TGCGCCAGCAGCACGGACGGGACTCCCGATAATAAGCAGTTCTTC
TRBV9	-	TRBJ2-2	-	CASSPDSLDALETGELFF	TGTGCCAGCAGCCCGGACTCATTAGATGCCTTGGAAACCGGGGAGCTGTTTTTT
TRBV5-4	-	TRBJ2-2	-	CASSLGQSRNTGELFF	TGTGCCAGCAGCTTGGGACAGTCCCGAAACACCGGGGAGCTGTTTTTT
TRBV23-1	once	TRBJ2-2	TRBD1	CASSQVEGGRTGELFF	TGCGCCAGCAGTCAGGTTGAAGGGGGCCGCACCGGGGAGCTGTTTTTT
TRBV9	-	TRBJ2-2	-	CASSVRGTTNTGELFF	TGTGCCAGCAGCGTAAGGGGGACGACGAACACCGGGGAGCTGTTTTTT
TRBV21-1	few	TRBJ1-3	-	CASSNYPPSGNTIYF	TGTGCCAGCAGCAACTACCCTCCCTCTGGAAACACCATATATTTT
TRBV5-1	-	TRBJ2-1	TRBD1	CASSRGDSPSYNEQFF	TGCGCCAGCAGCAGAGGGGACAGCCCATCCTACAATGAGCAGTTCTTC
TRBV7-2	-	TRBJ1-6	TRBD1	CASSLASGTAHLSSYNSPLHF	TGTGCCAGCAGCTTAGCATCCGGGACAGCCCACTTGAGCTCCTATAATTCACCCCTCCACTTT
TRBV7-6	-	TRBJ1-5	-	CASSLEPGFNQPQHF	TGTGCCAGCAGCTTAGAACCAGGGTTCAATCAGCCCCAGCATTTT
TRBV5-4	-	TRBJ2-7	-	CASSPGSGDYEQYF	TGTGCCAGCAGCCCCGGGAGCGGAGACTACGAGCAGTACTTC
TRBV3-1/TRBV3-2	-	TRBJ2-1	-	CASSQDRPGGIYNEQFF	TGTGCCAGCAGCCAAGATAGACCCGGGGGAATTTACAATGAGCAGTTCTTC
TRBV28	-	TRBJ2-7	-	CASKEMAVSYEQYF	TGTGCCAGCAAGGAGATGGCGGTCTCCTACGAGCAGTACTTC
TRBV18	-	TRBJ2-5	-	CASSPPGLQETQYF	TGTGCCAGCTCACCGCCGGGACTCCAAGAGACCCAGTACTTC
TRBV19	-	TRBJ2-1	-	CASSIAGKYNEQFF	TGTGCCAGTAGTATCGCAGGGAAATACAATGAGCAGTTCTTC
TRBV18	-	TRBJ2-7	TRBD1	CASSPGQESYEQYF	TGTGCCAGCTCACCGGGACAGGAGTCCTACGAGCAGTACTTC
TRBV7-6	-	TRBJ2-6	-	CASSLGSSGANVLTF	TGTGCCAGCAGCTTAGGTAGCTCTGGGGCCAACGTCCTGACTTTC
TRBV5-1	-	TRBJ2-7	TRBD2	CASSLGTSGSIYEQYF	TGCGCCAGCAGCTTGGGGACTAGCGGGAGTATTTACGAGCAGTACTTC
TRBV19	-	TRBJ2-3	TRBD2	CASSIGRLAGRADTQYF	TGTGCCAGTAGTATAGGGAGACTAGCGGGGAGGGCAGATACGCAGTATTTT
TRBV27	-	TRBJ1-4	TRBD1	CASSLDQTGGFEKLFF	TGTGCCAGCAGTTTGGACCAGACAGGGGGTTTTGAAAAACTGTTTTTT
TRBV7-3	-	TRBJ2-1	TRBD1	CASSSSGTVNNEQFF	TGTGCCAGCAGCTCCTCCGGGACAGTAAACAATGAGCAGTTCTTC